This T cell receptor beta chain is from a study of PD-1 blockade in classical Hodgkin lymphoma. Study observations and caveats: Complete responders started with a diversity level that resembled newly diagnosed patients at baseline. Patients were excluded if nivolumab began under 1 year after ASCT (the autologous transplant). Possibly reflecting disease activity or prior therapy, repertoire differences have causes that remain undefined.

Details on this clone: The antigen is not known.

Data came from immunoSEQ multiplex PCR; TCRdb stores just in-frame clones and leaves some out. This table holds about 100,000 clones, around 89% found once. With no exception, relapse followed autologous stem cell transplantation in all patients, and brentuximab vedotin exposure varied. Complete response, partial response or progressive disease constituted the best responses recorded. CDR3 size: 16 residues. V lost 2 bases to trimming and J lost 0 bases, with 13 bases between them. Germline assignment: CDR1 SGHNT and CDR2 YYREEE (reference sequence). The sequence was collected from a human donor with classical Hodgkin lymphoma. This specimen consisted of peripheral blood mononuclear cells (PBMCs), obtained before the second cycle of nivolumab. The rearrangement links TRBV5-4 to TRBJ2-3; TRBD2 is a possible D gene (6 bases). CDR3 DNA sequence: TGTGCCAGCAGCTTTGTTGGCGGGGACAGCACAGATACGCAGTATTTT. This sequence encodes CASSFVGGDSTDTQYF. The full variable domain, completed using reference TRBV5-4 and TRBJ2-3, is ETGVTQSPTHLIKTRGQQVTLRCSSQSGHNTVSWYQQALGQGPQFIFQYYREEENGRGNFPPRFSGLQFPNYSSELNVNALELDDSALYLCASSFVGGDSTDTQYFGPGTRLTVL.